This TCR beta chain was recovered during a study of neurological immune-mediated disorders. Notes on the study in general: Across subjects, expanded clones had no CDR3 amino acid sequences in common, pointing to private repertoires in all groups.

Template-switch 5'RACE cDNA synthesis added a 10-nucleotide unique molecular identifier. TCRdb reprocessed the 5' RACE reads via MiXCR and lists one record per CDR3 protein. The sample comprises around 64,000 distinct CDR3 sequences, around 3% of which are singletons, and approximately 4.7% rests with the top ten. As to this clonotype: The antigen is undetermined.

Germline V gene sequence: CDR1 SGHRS, CDR2 YFSETQ. CDR3 size: 17 residues. The V and J ends lost 0 bases and 4 bases, in that order; junction bases with no gene match: 5. Sequenced material: PBMCs. This receptor was obtained from a woman in her fifties or sixties with multiple sclerosis. The chain couples TRBV5-1 to TRBJ2-3, with TRBD2 matching 13 bases. As DNA, the CDR3 is TGCGCCAGCAGCTTGGCTTGGACTAGCGGGGGTGCAGATACGCAGTATTTT. The encoded protein is CASSLAWTSGGADTQYF.